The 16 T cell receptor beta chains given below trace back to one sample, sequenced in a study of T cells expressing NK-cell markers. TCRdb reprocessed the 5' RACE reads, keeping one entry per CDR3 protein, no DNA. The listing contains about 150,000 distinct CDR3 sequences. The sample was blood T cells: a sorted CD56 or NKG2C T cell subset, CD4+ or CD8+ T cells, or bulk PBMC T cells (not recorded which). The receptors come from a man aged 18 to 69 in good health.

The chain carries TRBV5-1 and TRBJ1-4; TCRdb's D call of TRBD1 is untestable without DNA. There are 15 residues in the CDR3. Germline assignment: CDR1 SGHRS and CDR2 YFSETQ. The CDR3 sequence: CASRTAGTENEKLFF.

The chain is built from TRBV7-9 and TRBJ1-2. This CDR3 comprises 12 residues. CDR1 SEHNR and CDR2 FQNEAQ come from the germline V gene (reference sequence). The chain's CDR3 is CAVLQENYGYTF.

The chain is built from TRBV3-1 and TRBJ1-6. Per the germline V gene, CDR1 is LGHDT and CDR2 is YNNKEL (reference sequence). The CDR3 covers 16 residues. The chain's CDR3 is CASSQEGSSYNSPLHF.

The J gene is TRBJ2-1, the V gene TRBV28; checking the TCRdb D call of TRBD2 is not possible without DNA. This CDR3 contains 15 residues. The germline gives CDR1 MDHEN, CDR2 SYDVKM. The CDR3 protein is CASSPRTSGYNEQFF.

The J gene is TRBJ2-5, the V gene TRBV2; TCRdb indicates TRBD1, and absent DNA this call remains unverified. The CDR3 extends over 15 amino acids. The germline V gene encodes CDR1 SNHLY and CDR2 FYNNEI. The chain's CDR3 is CASSTPQGHEETQYF. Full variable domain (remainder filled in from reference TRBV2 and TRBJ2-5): EPEVTQTPSHQVTQMGQEVILRCVPISNHLYFYWYRQILGQKVEFLVSFYNNEISEKSEIFDDQFSVERPDGSNFTLKIRSTKLEDSAMYFCASSTPQGHEETQYFGPGTRLLVL.

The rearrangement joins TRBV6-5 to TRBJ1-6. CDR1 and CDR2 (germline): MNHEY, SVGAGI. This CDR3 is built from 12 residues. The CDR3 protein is CASSYTNSPLHF.

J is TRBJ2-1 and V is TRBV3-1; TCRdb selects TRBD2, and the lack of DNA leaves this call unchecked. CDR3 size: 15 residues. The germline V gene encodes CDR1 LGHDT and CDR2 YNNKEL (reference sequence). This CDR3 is CASSPGSGDHNEQFF.

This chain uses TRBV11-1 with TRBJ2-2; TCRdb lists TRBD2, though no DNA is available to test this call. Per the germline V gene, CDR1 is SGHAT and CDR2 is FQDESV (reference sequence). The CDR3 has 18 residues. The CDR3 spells CASSAGRGLARNTGELFF.

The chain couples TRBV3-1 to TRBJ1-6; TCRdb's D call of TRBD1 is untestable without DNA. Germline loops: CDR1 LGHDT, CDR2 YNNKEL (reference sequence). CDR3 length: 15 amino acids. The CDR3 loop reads CASSQEAGVYSPLHF. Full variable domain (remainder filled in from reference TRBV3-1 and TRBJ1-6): DTAVSQTPKYLVTQMGNDKSIKCEQNLGHDTMYWYKQDSKKFLKIMFSYNNKELIINETVPNRFSPKSPDKAHLNLHINSLELGDSAVYFCASSQEAGVYSPLHFGNGTRLTVT.

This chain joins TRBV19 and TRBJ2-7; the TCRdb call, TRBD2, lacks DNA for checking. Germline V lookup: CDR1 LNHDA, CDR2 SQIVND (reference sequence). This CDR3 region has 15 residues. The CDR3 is CASSIGPGGSYEQYF. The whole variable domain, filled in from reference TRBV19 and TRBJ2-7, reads DGGITQSPKYLFRKEGQNVTLSCEQNLNHDAMYWYRQDPGQGLRLIYYSQIVNDFQKGDIAEGYSVSREKKESFPLTVTSAQKNPTAFYLCASSIGPGGSYEQYFGPGTRLTVT.

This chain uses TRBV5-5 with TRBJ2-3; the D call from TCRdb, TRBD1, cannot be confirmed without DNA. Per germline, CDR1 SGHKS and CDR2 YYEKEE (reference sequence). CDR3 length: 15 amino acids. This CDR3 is CASLWQGRDTDTQYF.

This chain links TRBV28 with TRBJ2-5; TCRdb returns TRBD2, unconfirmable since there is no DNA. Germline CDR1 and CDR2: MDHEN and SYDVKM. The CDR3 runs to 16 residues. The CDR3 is CASSLTSGGWLETQYF.

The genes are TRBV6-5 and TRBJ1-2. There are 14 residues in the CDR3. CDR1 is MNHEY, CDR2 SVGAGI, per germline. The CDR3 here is CASSNTQLNYGYTF.

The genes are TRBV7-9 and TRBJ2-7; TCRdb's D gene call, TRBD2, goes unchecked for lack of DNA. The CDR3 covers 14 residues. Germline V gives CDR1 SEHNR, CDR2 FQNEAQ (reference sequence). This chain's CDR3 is CASSSGLAGYEQYF.

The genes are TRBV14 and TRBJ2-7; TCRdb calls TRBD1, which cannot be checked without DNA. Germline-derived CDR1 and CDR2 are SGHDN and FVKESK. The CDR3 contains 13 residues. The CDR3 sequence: CASSQGVWGEQYF.

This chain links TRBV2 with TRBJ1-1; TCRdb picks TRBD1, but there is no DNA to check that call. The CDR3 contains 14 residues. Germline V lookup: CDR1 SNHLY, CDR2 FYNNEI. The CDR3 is CASREGARFTEAFF.